Below are 30 T cell receptor beta chains sequenced from a single sample in a study of immune cell composition in non-small cell lung cancer. Sequencing was performed with immunoSEQ multiplex PCR; in TCRdb, only in-frame clones are kept and a portion is missing. The table has under 3,500 clones, 74% seen once. Sample: lung tumor tissue. Receptors originate from a human donor with non-small cell lung cancer.

The J gene is TRBJ1-2, the V gene TRBV11-2; D unresolved. Trimming shortened V by 5 bases and J by 3 bases, and 13 bases separated the two germline ends. The germline V gene encodes CDR1 SGHAT and CDR2 FQNNGV. The CDR3 is 14 amino acids. The CDR3 region is CASSLMGAYYGYTF. The CDR3 nucleotides are TGTGCCAGCAGCCTCATGGGAGCCTACTATGGCTACACCTTC. The whole variable domain, remainder taken from reference TRBV11-2 and TRBJ1-2, is EAGVAQSPRYKIIEKRQSVAFWCNPISGHATLYWYQQILGQGPKLLIQFQNNGVVDDSQLPKDRFSAERLKGVDSTLKIQPAKLEDSAVYLCASSLMGAYYGYTFGSGTRLTVV.

Turning to this clone: An end of the junction does not agree with germline; a read error may underlie this. V usage is TRBV2 and J usage is TRBJ1-2, with D possibly being TRBD1 (5 bases). CDR3 length: 12 residues. Germline loops: CDR1 SNHLY, CDR2 FYNNEI. This chain's CDR3 is CASREDRSGYTF. CDR3 sequence (DNA): TGTGCCAGCAGGGAAGACAGAAGTGGCTACACCTTC.

CDR3 amino acids: CASSEGSGGAETQYF. DNA for the CDR3: TGTGCCAGCAGTGAAGGGAGCGGGGGGGCAGAGACCCAGTACTTC. V usage is TRBV6-1 and J usage is TRBJ2-5; 10 bases agree with TRBD2. Germline V gene sequence: CDR1 MNHNS, CDR2 SASEGT. This CDR3 contains 15 residues. With 1 base clipped from V and 4 bases from J, the junction kept 3 bases outside the gene matches.

By share of the sample, this clone is large (0.1 to 1%). V and J are TRBV27 and TRBJ1-5; 7 bases line up with TRBD1. The CDR3 contains 16 residues. Per germline, CDR1 MNHEY and CDR2 SMNVEV (reference sequence). J lost 2 bases, V lost 1 base, and 5 bases had no gene match. The CDR3 nucleotides are TGTGCCAGCAGTTTATACACAGGGGAAGGCAATCAGCCCCAGCATTTT. Its translation: CASSLYTGEGNQPQHF.

The chain combines TRBV6-5 with TRBJ1-2; maybe TRBD1 (6 bases). Germline-derived CDR1 and CDR2 are MNHEY and SVGAGI. The CDR3 is made up of 13 amino acids. V was shortened by 6 bases and J by 4 bases, with 12 bases between the two germline ends. In nucleotides, the CDR3 is TGTGCCAGCAGGAACAGGGTCTCCTATGGCTACACCTTC. Amino acids: CASRNRVSYGYTF.

This clone counts as large. CDR3 nucleotides: TGTGCCAGCAGCTTAGTCAGCGGGACAAAGAACTATGGCTACACCTTC. Amino acids: CASSLVSGTKNYGYTF. The chain joins TRBV7-9 to TRBJ1-2, with D perhaps TRBD1 (6 bases). CDR1 is SEHNR, CDR2 FQNEAQ, per germline (reference sequence). V lost 1 base, J lost 2 bases, and 14 bases lay in between. The CDR3 is 16 residues long.

The chain joins TRBV7-2 to TRBJ2-3; 11 bases agree with TRBD1. This CDR3 comprises 16 residues. Germline values: CDR1 SGHTA, CDR2 FQGNSA. V lost 8 bases, J lost 2 bases, and 9 bases stayed unmatched. The CDR3 is CASARGTGGYTDTQYF. Written as DNA, the CDR3 is TGTGCCAGCGCCCGGGGGACAGGGGGGTACACAGATACGCAGTATTTT. Based on the CDR3 plus reference TRBV7-2 and TRBJ2-3, the full variable domain is GAGVSQSPSNKVTEKGKDVELRCDPISGHTALYWYRQSLGQGLEFLIYFQGNSAPDKSGLPSDRFSAERTGGSVSTLTIQRTQQEDSAVYLCASARGTGGYTDTQYFGPGTRLTVL.

The gene calls are TRBV4-2 and TRBJ2-3; 9 nucleotides match TRBD1. The CDR3 consists of 15 residues. CDR1 and CDR2 (germline): LGHNA, YNFKEQ. The V and J ends lost 0 bases and 4 bases, in that order; junction bases with no gene match: 2. This CDR3 is CASSQDDRGADTQYF. In nucleotides, the CDR3 is TGTGCCAGCAGCCAAGATGACAGGGGGGCAGATACGCAGTATTTT.

V is TRBV6-1 and J is TRBJ1-1; tentatively, D is TRBD1 (5 bases). The CDR3 spans 13 residues. Between the trimmed V and J ends, which lost 3 bases and 4 bases, there was a span of 9 bases. The germline gives CDR1 MNHNS, CDR2 SASEGT. DNA for the CDR3: TGTGCCAGCAGTGACGGGGGTGGCACTGAAGCTTTCTTT. Residues: CASSDGGGTEAFF.

The chain couples TRBV29-1 to TRBJ2-3; tentative D call: TRBD1 (5 bases). V lost 3 bases and J lost 0, with 13 bases in between. Germline CDR1 is SQVTM and CDR2 is ANQGSEA. The CDR3 runs 15 residues. The CDR3 protein is CSVDTQGASTDTQYF. The CDR3 bases are TGCAGCGTTGACACACAAGGGGCTAGCACAGATACGCAGTATTTT.

CDR3 coding DNA: TGTGCCAGCAGCCGGACCACAGGGGCTGCCAAAAACATTCAGTACTTC. Amino acids: CASSRTTGAAKNIQYF. The rearrangement links TRBV14 to TRBJ2-4; TRBD1 aligns across 7 bases. The CDR3 extends over 16 amino acids. Germline CDR1 SGHDN, CDR2 FVKESK. V dropped 4 bases and J dropped 1; count of bases not matched to a gene: 7.

The rearrangement links TRBV7-2 to TRBJ2-7, with 12 bases lining up with TRBD2. The CDR3 runs 16 residues. CDR1 is SGHTA, CDR2 FQGNSA, per germline. Trimming took 4 bases from V and 7 from J; bases not matched to a gene: 11. CDR3 DNA: TGTGCCAGCAGCTCAAGGACTAGCGGGGCTTACGTGGAGCAGTACTTC. This encodes CASSSRTSGAYVEQYF.

The CDR3 nucleotides read TGTGCCAGCGGAGGGGGAGGGCCCCAGTACTTC. It specifies CASGGGGPQYF. The chain couples TRBV2 to TRBJ2-5; D perhaps matches TRBD2 (7 bases). Germline V lookup: CDR1 SNHLY, CDR2 FYNNEI. The CDR3 spans 11 residues. V was clipped by 8 bases and J by 9 bases, with 13 bases between them.

The sample holds a few counts of this clone. The genes are TRBV11-2 and TRBJ1-1, with D possibly being TRBD1 (5 bases). V was trimmed by 5 bases and J by 1 base, leaving 8 bases between them. This CDR3 is 13 amino acids long. CDR1 and CDR2 from the germline V gene are SGHAT and FQNNGV. CDR3 sequence: CASSLGQNTEAFF. CDR3 nucleotide sequence: TGTGCCAGCAGCCTCGGACAGAACACTGAAGCTTTCTTT.

The rearrangement joins TRBV6-6 to TRBJ1-5; tentative D call: TRBD1 (5 bases). This CDR3 has 15 residues. The germline V gene encodes CDR1 MNHNY and CDR2 SVGAGI (reference sequence). The ends were cut back, 4 bases at V and 9 bases at J, with 19 bases in the middle. CDR3 in amino acids: CASSFAGTGEGPQHF. CDR3 DNA: TGTGCCAGCAGTTTCGCCGGGACGGGAGAAGGGCCCCAGCATTTT.

The chain is built from TRBV27 and TRBJ1-1; no definite D call. Looked up from germline, CDR1 is MNHEY and CDR2 is SMNVEV (reference sequence). Trimming took 1 base from V and 1 from J, leaving 7 bases between them. The CDR3 totals 14 residues. CDR3 sequence: CASSLFPGNTEAFF. CDR3 DNA: TGTGCCAGCAGTTTATTCCCGGGGAACACTGAAGCTTTCTTT.

This clone appeared once. The chain couples TRBV19 to TRBJ2-5; 9 bases agree with TRBD1. The CDR3 totals 16 residues. V gave up 0 bases and J gave up 4 bases; unmatched junction bases: 6. In germline, CDR1 is LNHDA, CDR2 SQIVND (reference sequence). CDR3 coding DNA: TGTGCCAGTAGTATAGATTCCCAGGACAGGGGAGAGACCCAGTACTTC. Translation: CASSIDSQDRGETQYF.

This clone was detected only once. This sequence joins TRBV20-1 and TRBJ2-1; D remains ambiguous. V lost 3 bases to trimming and J lost 4 bases, with 4 bases between them. Germline values: CDR1 DFQATT, CDR2 SNEGSKA (reference sequence). This CDR3 comprises 11 residues. The CDR3 loop is CSASTYNEQFF. DNA of the CDR3: TGCAGTGCTAGCACTTACAATGAGCAGTTCTTC.

This clone is termed large (0.1 to 1%). This sequence joins TRBV2 and TRBJ1-1, with D hard to call. The CDR3 has 11 residues. The V gene's germline CDR1 is SNHLY and CDR2 FYNNEI. The V and J ends lost 3 bases and 7 bases respectively, with 6 bases between them. The CDR3 region is CASSEAVEAFF. The DNA of the CDR3 is TGTGCCAGCAGTGAGGCAGTTGAAGCTTTCTTT. Based on the CDR3 plus reference TRBV2 and TRBJ1-1, the full variable domain is EPEVTQTPSHQVTQMGQEVILRCVPISNHLYFYWYRQILGQKVEFLVSFYNNEISEKSEIFDDQFSVERPDGSNFTLKIRSTKLEDSAMYFCASSEAVEAFFGQGTRLTVV.

This clone was found once. This chain joins TRBV27 and TRBJ2-2; tentative D call: TRBD2 (6 bases). The V end was cut by 5 bases, the J end by 13 bases, with 17 bases between. The CDR3 runs to 13 residues. CDR1 and CDR2 from the germline V gene are MNHEY and SMNVEV (reference sequence). The CDR3 reads CASSLSEGRGLFF. The CDR3 region has the DNA TGTGCCAGCAGTCTCTCGGAGGGTAGGGGGCTGTTTTTT.

The chain uses TRBV7-9 and TRBJ1-1, with D hard to call. Trimming cost V 3 bases and J 1 base, with 6 bases left between them. The CDR3 runs 13 residues. Germline CDR1 is SEHNR and CDR2 is FQNEAQ (reference sequence). The CDR3 loop reads CASSFTGNTEAFF. As DNA, the CDR3 is TGTGCCAGCAGCTTTACGGGGAACACTGAAGCTTTCTTT.

J is TRBJ2-3 and V is TRBV5-1; a possible D gene is TRBD1 (6 bases). There are 14 residues in the CDR3. In germline, CDR1 is SGHRS, CDR2 YFSETQ. Trimming pared 3 bases from V and 5 bases from J, leaving 13 bases between. In DNA form, the CDR3 reads TGCGCCAGCAGCTCCTACAGGGCGGAAGATACGCAGTATTTT. It translates to CASSSYRAEDTQYF.

V and J are TRBV7-8 and TRBJ2-7; D call uncertain. V was cut by 2 bases and J by 6 bases, with 8 bases left in between. The CDR3 is 12 amino acids. The V gene's germline CDR1 is SGHVS and CDR2 FQNEAQ. The CDR3 DNA follows: TGTGCCAGCAGCTTAACAGTCGGCGAGCAGTACTTC. This translates into CASSLTVGEQYF.

V and J are TRBV7-9 and TRBJ1-1; D possibly corresponds to TRBD1 (5 bases). Trimming pared 5 bases from V and 4 bases from J, leaving 14 bases between. The germline gives CDR1 SEHNR, CDR2 FQNEAQ (reference sequence). The CDR3 extends over 14 amino acids. The CDR3 loop is CASSPRSGGTEAFF. The CDR3 coding sequence is TGTGCCAGCAGCCCCCGGTCGGGGGGCACTGAAGCTTTCTTT.

The gene calls are TRBV5-1 and TRBJ2-7; D might be TRBD2 (5 bases). Germline loops: CDR1 SGHRS, CDR2 YFSETQ. This CDR3 region has 16 residues. V was trimmed by 0 bases and J by 6 bases, leaving 19 bases between them. The CDR3 is CASSLEVSGSGGEQYF. As DNA, the CDR3 is TGCGCCAGCAGCTTGGAGGTCTCCGGGTCCGGAGGCGAGCAGTACTTC.

The chain combines TRBV28 with TRBJ2-7, with a tentative D call TRBD2 (7 bases). The CDR3 spans 16 residues. The germline V and J ends were trimmed by 6 bases and 2 bases, with 20 bases remaining between them. The germline CDR1 and CDR2 sequences are MDHEN and SYDVKM. The CDR3 spells CASRPTGGSDAYEQYF. In DNA, the CDR3 is TGTGCCAGCAGGCCTACGGGGGGCAGCGACGCCTACGAGCAGTACTTC.

The rearrangement links TRBV6-5 to TRBJ1-2, with a possible D match to TRBD1 (5 bases). CDR1 and CDR2 from the germline V gene are MNHEY and SVGAGI. CDR3 length: 12 residues. V was cut by 6 bases and J by 9 bases, with 14 bases left in between. The CDR3 loop reads CASRGGGESYTF. CDR3 in DNA: TGTGCCAGCAGGGGGGGTGGGGAAAGCTACACCTTC.

The chain couples TRBV2 to TRBJ1-2; TRBD1 aligns across 8 bases. The germline gives CDR1 SNHLY, CDR2 FYNNEI. This CDR3 is built from 13 residues. With 10 bases clipped from V and 11 bases from J, the junction kept 15 bases outside the gene matches. The CDR3 sequence is CATIPTDREGYTF. CDR3 DNA: TGTGCCACCATCCCAACGGACAGGGAGGGGTACACCTTC.

The J gene is TRBJ2-1, the V gene TRBV19; possible D gene TRBD2, 6 bases. Germline V gene sequence: CDR1 LNHDA, CDR2 SQIVND (reference sequence). The CDR3 spans 13 residues. V was clipped by 9 bases and J by 8 bases, with 17 bases between them. The CDR3 here is CARSKTRSYEQFF. In DNA form, the CDR3 reads TGTGCCAGGAGCAAGACTAGGAGCTATGAGCAGTTCTTC.

This clone is labeled as medium-sized. J is TRBJ1-1 and V is TRBV19; D is undetermined. The CDR3 is made up of 13 amino acids. V dropped 1 base and J dropped 1 base, with 4 bases sitting between them. Germline V gene data show CDR1 as LNHDA and CDR2 as SQIVND (reference sequence). The CDR3 nucleotides are TGTGCCAGTAGTATAGGGAGGAACACTGAAGCTTTCTTT. Its protein is CASSIGRNTEAFF.